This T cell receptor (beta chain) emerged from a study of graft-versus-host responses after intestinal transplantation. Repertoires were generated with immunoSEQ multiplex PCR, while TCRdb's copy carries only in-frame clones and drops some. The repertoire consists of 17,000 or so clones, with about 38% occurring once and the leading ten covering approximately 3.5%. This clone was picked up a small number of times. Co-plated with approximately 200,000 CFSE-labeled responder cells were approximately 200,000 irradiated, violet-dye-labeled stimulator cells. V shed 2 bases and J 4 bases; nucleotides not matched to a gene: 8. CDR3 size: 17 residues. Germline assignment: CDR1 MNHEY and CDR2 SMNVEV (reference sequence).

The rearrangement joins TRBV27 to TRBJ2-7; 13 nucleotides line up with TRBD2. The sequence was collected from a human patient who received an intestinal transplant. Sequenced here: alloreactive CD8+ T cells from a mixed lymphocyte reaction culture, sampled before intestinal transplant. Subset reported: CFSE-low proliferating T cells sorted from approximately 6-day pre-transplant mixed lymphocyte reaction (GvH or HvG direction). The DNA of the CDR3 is TGTGCCAGCAGTTTAAACATACCGGGACTAGCGGGATACGAGCAGTACTTC. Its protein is CASSLNIPGLAGYEQYF.